This entry features one T cell receptor (beta chain) sequence. Its recognized antigen is unknown. It has no much larger one-base neighbor in the sample; base qualities were not kept. Read against the paper, the sample's time point label means: baseline before first vaccination. Samples from vaccinated people were obtained from the UK trials COV001 and COV002, which included a single-blind randomized controlled phase 2/3 trial of AZD1222 (ChAdOx1 nCoV-19) in healthy adults. Trial participant PBMC samples were collected at day 0 and day 28 after the second dose for TCRbeta chain sequencing. From its cysteine to its phenylalanine, the CDR3 spans 11 amino acids. The DNA shown is the 33-base CDR3, in frame from base 1. Trimming removed 5 bases from V and 3 bases from J, leaving 2 bases between the germline ends. CDR1 and CDR2 (SNHLY, FYNNEI) derive from the germline V gene. This entry comes from a study of T cell responses to AZD1222 COVID-19 vaccine (dated by TCRdb to the early 2020s). Turning to the overall study: Because spike-specific TCR depth and breadth did not differ between the two schedules, AZD1222 recipients who got a second dose at roughly 4 weeks were pooled with those who got a second dose at roughly 12 weeks. A total of over 230 trial participants underwent TCR sequencing, of whom roughly 210 had received two doses of AZD1222 and about 25 had received two doses of the MenACWY control vaccine. Trial participants were enrolled by age into subgroups of 18-55, 56-69 and 70-plus years, and around 140, 26 and 57 TCR-sequenced participants, respectively, were included in these subgroups.

The CDR3 regions of human TCRbeta chains were subjected to immunosequencing. In the original analysis: Repertoire TCRs were checked for matches against a reference library of SARS-CoV-2-specific TCRs that had been generated using the MIRA antigen-specificity platform. Breadth meant the fraction of unique TCRs that were SARS-CoV-2-associated, whereas depth meant the fraction of total T cells that were SARS-CoV-2-associated. Using the MIRA data, each spike-specific TCR was assigned both to the spike region to which the TCR was reactive and to a CD4 or CD8 class. Log10-transformed breadth and depth values were compared by one-way ANOVA with Sidak's multiple comparisons tests. Not all clones reach the TCRdb copy of this immuneACCESS table, which keeps in-frame sequences only. Checked studies attribute under half of the gap to unresolved V genes and leave the rest unexplained. V, J and clone size are those of that table, while D and trimming were read from the DNA. The sample table records 100,000 to 150,000 clones; approximately 86% of these occur just once. 5.5% to 8% of the sample rests with the top ten.

What the study reported, not specific to this receptor: Reportedly, almost half of the unique spike-specific TCRs recognized epitopes lying outside the regions that are mutated in the B.1.351 and B.1.1.7 variants. The 56-69-year group was small, and its depth increase did not reach significance, likely because of low power. A significant rise in spike-specific TCR breadth and depth was observed after two AZD1222 doses relative to day 0 and relative to MenACWY recipients. Participants were mostly white British, with more females than males. The authors suggested clonal diversity may have been underestimated. Vaccine-associated CD4 TCRs spanned the whole spike protein, with dominant responses in regions 160-218 and 743-854. Because no samples from the day 14 peak response were available, repertoires could be characterized only after the peak T cell response. Conclusions about previously exposed vaccinees were limited because only six or seven AZD1222 recipients were SARS-CoV-2 seropositive at baseline.

The rearranged chain carries TRBV2 and TRBJ1-3; confidence is insufficient to name the D gene. Specimen: peripheral blood, collected on day 0 of AZD1222 vaccination. The clonotype comes from an adult in good health. CDR3 loop: CASSFGNTIYF. Here is the DNA: TGTGCCAGCAGTTTTGGAAACACCATATATTTT.